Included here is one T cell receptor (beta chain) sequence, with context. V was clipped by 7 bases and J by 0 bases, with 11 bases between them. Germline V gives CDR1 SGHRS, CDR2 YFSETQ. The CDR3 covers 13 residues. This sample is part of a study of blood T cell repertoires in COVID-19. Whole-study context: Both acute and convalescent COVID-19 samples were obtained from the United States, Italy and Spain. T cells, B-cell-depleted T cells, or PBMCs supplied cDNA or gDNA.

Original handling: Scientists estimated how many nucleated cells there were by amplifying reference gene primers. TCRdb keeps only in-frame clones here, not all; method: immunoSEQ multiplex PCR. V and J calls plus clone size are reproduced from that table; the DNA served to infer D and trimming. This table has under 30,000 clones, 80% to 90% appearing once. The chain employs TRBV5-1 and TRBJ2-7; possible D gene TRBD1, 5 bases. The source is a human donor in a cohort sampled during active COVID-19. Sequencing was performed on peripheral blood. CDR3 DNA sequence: TGCGCCAGCTCTGGGGCAGTCTCCTACGAGCAGTACTTC. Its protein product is CASSGAVSYEQYF.